This T cell receptor (beta chain) emerged from a study of blood T cell repertoires in COVID-19. Across the whole study: Collection of acute and convalescent COVID-19 samples took place in the United States, Italy and Spain.

This CDR3 region has 13 residues. V lost 1 base and J 4 bases, leaving 6 bases between the germline ends. Germline values: CDR1 SGHRS, CDR2 YFSETQ. Original analysis: Reference gene primers were amplified, and this amplification served to estimate nucleated cell counts. Assay used: immunoSEQ multiplex PCR; TCRdb lists only in-frame clones, some missing. V and J calls and clone size come straight from that table; D and trimming were deduced from the DNA. The sample shows 110,000 or so clones, around nine tenths of them seen only once. This sequence joins TRBV5-1 and TRBJ1-5; D not certain. Sequencing used peripheral blood. The source of this sequence is a human donor with acute or convalescent COVID-19. The donor label of this sample is uncertain. This CDR3 reads CASSLNENQPQHF. Here the CDR3 DNA reads TGCGCCAGCAGCTTGAATGAGAATCAGCCCCAGCATTTT. Variable domain in full (rest from reference TRBV5-1 and TRBJ1-5): KAGVTQTPRYLIKTRGQQVTLSCSPISGHRSVSWYQQTPGQGLQFLFEYFSETQRNKGNFPGRFSGRQFSNSRSEMNVSTLELGDSALYLCASSLNENQPQHFGDGTRLSIL.